This TCR beta chain was observed in a study of T cell responses to AZD1222 COVID-19 vaccine. Looked up from germline, CDR1 is SGHRS and CDR2 is YFSETQ. V lost 1 base to trimming and J lost 2 bases; unmatched junction nucleotides: 5. The CDR3 runs 15 residues. Study observations and caveats: Spike-specific TCRs gained breadth and depth after people received two AZD1222 doses. White British ancestry dominated among donors, who included more females, and clonal diversity was possibly underestimated. Just five to seven people given AZD1222 tested seropositive at baseline. Spike-spanning, vaccine-associated CD4 TCRs were dominant at 160-218 and 743-854.

As for this clone: Antigen unknown.

The table came from immunoSEQ multiplex PCR; TCRdb's copy has only in-frame clones and leaves some out. In the table there are about 130,000 clones, about 90% of which are singletons. This rearrangement joins TRBV5-1 to TRBJ2-5, with 7 bases aligning to TRBD1. The origin of this receptor is an adult in good health. The sample in question was peripheral blood, obtained on day 0 of MenACWY control vaccination. The CDR3 DNA is TGCGCCAGCAGCTTGATTGGGACAGTACAAGAGACCCAGTACTTC. Protein product: CASSLIGTVQETQYF.